Sequencing of this T cell receptor (beta chain) was carried out in a study of blood T cell repertoires in COVID-19. As for the study in general: T cells, B-cell-depleted T cells, or PBMCs provided the cDNA or gDNA that served as material.

The CDR3 spans 12 residues. V was shortened by 4 bases and J by 6 bases, with 6 bases between the two germline ends. Germline CDR1 SSHAT, CDR2 FNYEAQ (reference sequence). Per the authors' pipeline: Counts of nucleated cells, estimated from reference gene primer amplification, were obtained. TCRdb's copy holds only in-frame clones and misses some; the assay was immunoSEQ multiplex PCR. V and J calls and clone size are as listed in that table; D and trimming were resolved from the DNA. The data hold some 210,000 clones, with approximately 78% observed a single time. The study drew participants aged roughly 18 to 95 years from 24 US areas.

What was sequenced was PBMCs or T cells enriched from blood (not recorded which). The TCR was taken from a middle-aged man who had recovered from COVID-19. The chain links TRBV7-7 to TRBJ2-2, with TRBD2 as a possible D gene (6 bases). CDR3 protein: CASSSGAGELFF. CDR3 nucleotides: TGTGCCAGCAGCTCGGGAGCCGGGGAGCTGTTTTTT.